This TCR beta chain was captured by sequencing in a study of blood T cell repertoires in COVID-19. Study details: The United States, Italy and Spain provided the acute and convalescent COVID-19 samples. Sources were T cells, B-cell-depleted T cells, or PBMCs; the material itself was cDNA or gDNA.

Only one count was recorded for this clone. Authors' analysis steps: Amplifying reference gene primers gave estimates of nucleated cell counts. The method was immunoSEQ multiplex PCR; TCRdb's version includes in-frame clones alone and lacks a portion of them. Clonal size and the V and J genes are those of that table, whereas D and trimming came from the DNA. The data show 200,000 to 300,000 clones, with about 86% seen just once and approximately 10% held by the top ten. Germline V gives CDR1 MNHEY, CDR2 SMNVEV (reference sequence). The CDR3 length is 15 residues. The V end lost 2 bases, the J end lost 4 bases, and 12 bases lay between the germline ends.

The specimen was peripheral blood. The genes are TRBV27 and TRBJ1-5, with D unresolved. This TCR derives from a woman of 80 years or more with acute or convalescent COVID-19. This chain's CDR3 is CASSLTGVENQPQHF. The CDR3 DNA follows: TGTGCCAGCAGTTTAACCGGGGTAGAGAATCAGCCCCAGCATTTT.